One and the same sample provided the 14 T cell receptor beta chains below, sequenced in a study of spatial heterogeneity in lung cancer. One entry per CDR3 protein, called by TCRdb with MiXCR from the 5' RACE reads. This table holds tens of thousands of distinct CDR3 sequences, approximately 12% found once. Time point noted: blood at routine non-recurrence follow-up after resection. This sample comprised PBMCs, obtained at follow-up. These receptors all come from a male donor with early-stage non-small cell lung cancer.

This clonotype was seen many times. The chain is built from TRBV18 and TRBJ1-1, with D perhaps matching TRBD1 (6 bases). V was shortened by 3 bases and J by 1 base, with 12 bases between the two germline ends. Germline loops: CDR1 KGHSH, CDR2 LQKENI. The CDR3 loop spans 15 amino acids. CDR3 sequence: CASSPPGHPNTEAFF. The CDR3 nucleotides are TGTGCCAGCTCACCCCCGGGACACCCGAACACTGAAGCTTTCTTT.

This clonotype was seen at least ten times. The rearrangement links TRBV19 to TRBJ2-3, with 7 bases that match TRBD2. CDR3 length equals 13 residues. Germline trimming cut 7 bases from V and 4 bases from J; bases unmatched to any gene: 5. Germline V gene data show CDR1 as LNHDA and CDR2 as SQIVND (reference sequence). This chain's CDR3 is CASKSGNADTQYF. For the CDR3, the DNA is TGTGCCAGTAAGAGCGGGAACGCAGATACGCAGTATTTT. Supplemented by reference TRBV19 and TRBJ2-3, the full variable domain reads DGGITQSPKYLFRKEGQNVTLSCEQNLNHDAMYWYRQDPGQGLRLIYYSQIVNDFQKGDIAEGYSVSREKKESFPLTVTSAQKNPTAFYLCASKSGNADTQYFGPGTRLTVL.

This clonotype was observed a handful of times. This chain joins TRBV3-2 and TRBJ2-7; TRBD2, the D gene given by the table, was not confirmed from the DNA. TRBV3-2 is shown as a pseudogene. The CDR3 runs to 16 residues. This CDR3 is CASSQVSPALAGEQYF. As DNA, the CDR3 is TGTGCCAGCAGCCAAGTATCTCCGGCCCTTGCAGGCGAGCAGTACTTC.

This clonotype appeared many times. The chain links TRBV7-3 to TRBJ2-3; D is undetermined. The V end was cut by 2 bases, the J end by 1 base, with 10 bases between. The length of the CDR3 is 15 residues. From germline, CDR1 is SGHTA and CDR2 FQGTGA. The CDR3 sequence is CASSLSAAGTDTQYF. The DNA for the CDR3 is TGTGCCAGCAGCTTATCGGCCGCTGGCACAGATACGCAGTATTTT. The variable domain in full, completed from reference TRBV7-3 and TRBJ2-3, reads GAGVSQTPSNKVTEKGKYVELRCDPISGHTALYWYRQSLGQGPEFLIYFQGTGAADDSGLPNDRFFAVRPEGSVSTLKIQRTERGDSAVYLCASSLSAAGTDTQYFGPGTRLTVL.

As concerns this clonotype: This sequence may be a read error, since a much larger clone differs from it by one base. The V gene is TRBV10-3, the J gene TRBJ2-7, with D possibly being TRBD1 (5 bases). CDR3 length equals 13 residues. V was pared by 4 bases and J by 1 base, with 8 bases between. The germline V gene encodes CDR1 ENHRY and CDR2 SYGVKD. The DNA for the CDR3 is TGTGCCATCAGTGGGACATGGTCCTACGAGCAGTACTTC. Translated: CAISGTWSYEQYF.

This chain links TRBV5-1 with TRBJ2-5, with D perhaps matching TRBD1 (6 bases). In germline, CDR1 is SGHRS, CDR2 YFSETQ. The germline V and J ends were trimmed by 6 bases and 1 base, with 10 bases remaining between them. The CDR3 has 13 residues. The CDR3 DNA reads as TGCGCCAGCAAAGACAGGCTCCAAGAGACCCAGTACTTC. Residues: CASKDRLQETQYF.

V and J are TRBV27 and TRBJ2-5; D remains unclear. V was cut by 6 bases and J by 5 bases, with 16 bases left in between. From germline, CDR1 is MNHEY and CDR2 SMNVEV (reference sequence). This CDR3 is built from 14 residues. CDR3 DNA: TGTGCCAGCAGACCCAGACCTGGCGGTGAGACCCAGTACTTC. Translation: CASRPRPGGETQYF.

The table lists this clonotype with many counts. The V and J genes are TRBV3-2 and TRBJ2-7; the D call TRBD1 from the table was never checked on the DNA. TRBV3-2 is a listed pseudogene. This CDR3 comprises 15 residues. The CDR3 loop is CASSPRQGESYEQYF. The CDR3, as DNA: TGTGCCAGCAGTCCTCGACAGGGGGAATCCTACGAGCAGTACTTC.

A note on this clonotype: Given a much more abundant clone one base away, this may be a read error. The rearrangement joins TRBV7-8 to TRBJ1-1; possible D gene TRBD1, 5 bases. Germline V lookup: CDR1 SGHVS, CDR2 FQNEAQ. This CDR3 contains 14 residues. The CDR3 sequence: CVSSPEGWNTEAFF. The CDR3 coding sequence is TGTGTCAGCAGCCCGGAGGGGTGGAACACTGAAGCTTTCTTT.

This clonotype came up many times. The DNA for the CDR3 is TGTGCCAGCAGCCAAGAAGGGGGCACTGAAGCTTTCTTT. Its translation is CASSQEGGTEAFF. The chain recombines TRBV3-1 with TRBJ1-1, with a weak D call TRBD1 (6 bases). The V end lost 0 bases, the J end lost 4 bases, and 6 bases lay between the germline ends. The CDR3 consists of 13 residues. CDR1 is LGHDT and CDR2 is YNNKEL in the germline V gene (reference sequence).

In this sample, this clonotype turned up a few times. The J gene is TRBJ2-2, the V gene TRBV7-8, with D perhaps TRBD1 (5 bases). The CDR3 loop spans 15 amino acids. The V gene lost 4 bases and the J gene lost 8 bases, with 17 bases spanning the gap. The V gene's germline CDR1 is SGHVS and CDR2 FQNEAQ. The DNA of the CDR3 is TGTGCCAGCAGCTACTACAGGAGTGCATGGGGGGAGCTGTTTTTT. Translating it yields CASSYYRSAWGELFF.

The genes are TRBV28 and TRBJ2-7; 10 bases are a match to TRBD1. The CDR3 is 15 residues long. Germline lookup yields CDR1 MDHEN and CDR2 SYDVKM. V lost 5 bases, J lost 6 bases, and 10 bases stayed unmatched. Written as DNA, the CDR3 is TGTGCCAGCAGTCCTACGCCGGGGACAGGGGCCGAGCAGTACTTC. It is translated as CASSPTPGTGAEQYF. Looking up the rest from reference TRBV28 and TRBJ2-7 gives the full variable domain: DVKVTQSSRYLVKRTGEKVFLECVQDMDHENMFWYRQDPGLGLRLIYFSYDVKMKEKGDIPEGYSVSREKKERFSLILESASTNQTSMYLCASSPTPGTGAEQYFGPGTRLTVT.

The V and J genes are TRBV12-3 or TRBV12-4 and TRBJ2-7; TRBD1 agrees at 7 bases. The CDR3 consists of 15 residues. J lost 2 bases, V lost 2 bases, and 6 bases had no gene match. CDR3 nucleotide sequence: TGTGCCAGCAGTTTAAGGGGTAGGGGGCCCTACGAGCAGTACTTC. Encoded protein: CASSLRGRGPYEQYF.

Notes on this clonotype: A read error may account for a junction end that differs from germline. The genes are TRBV3-1 and TRBJ2-3; 10 bases match TRBD1. The CDR3 length is 15 residues. Germline V gene lookup returns CDR1 LGHDT and CDR2 YNNKEL (reference sequence). CDR3 nucleotides: TGTGTCAGCACGGTGGGACAGGGGCTCACAGATACGCAGTATTTT. This translates into CVSTVGQGLTDTQYF.